The present T cell receptor beta chain was sequenced within a study of blood T cell repertoires in COVID-19. Study-wide context: Both acute and convalescent COVID-19 samples were obtained from the United States, Italy and Spain.

The CDR3 spans 15 residues. Germline lookup yields CDR1 MDHEN and CDR2 SYDVKM. The ends were cut back, 6 bases at V and 3 bases at J, with 17 bases in the middle. This clone has only one observation. Authors' methods: From reference gene primer amplification, estimates of nucleated cell counts were derived. Measured with immunoSEQ multiplex PCR; TCRdb has only the in-frame clones, and not every one. V and J calls and clone size follow that table, whereas D and trimming were derived from the DNA. The table shows around 200,000 clones, with about 86% occurring only once. The specimen was peripheral blood. The V and J genes are TRBV28 and TRBJ2-5, with a weak D call TRBD1 (5 bases). The sequence was collected from a woman between 50 and 59 years old with acute or convalescent COVID-19. CDR3: CASSSTALIKETQYF. CDR3 nucleotide sequence: TGTGCCAGCAGCTCGACAGCCCTAATCAAAGAGACCCAGTACTTC. Complete variable domain (other parts from reference TRBV28 and TRBJ2-5): DVKVTQSSRYLVKRTGEKVFLECVQDMDHENMFWYRQDPGLGLRLIYFSYDVKMKEKGDIPEGYSVSREKKERFSLILESASTNQTSMYLCASSSTALIKETQYFGPGTRLLVL.